What follows are 26 T cell receptor beta chains derived from one specimen sequenced in a study of blood T cell repertoires in COVID-19 (TCRdb year 2020). Library construction relied on the immunoSEQ multiplex PCR assay. As stored in TCRdb, this immuneACCESS dataset retains in-frame rearrangements with V and J assigned. A fraction of the clones does not appear; measured against another copy, unresolved V genes explain less than half of the discrepancy, and the remainder lacks a known reason. Present in this sample are approximately 70,000 clones, roughly 90% of which were seen just once. 6% to 7.5% of the sample is taken by the ten largest. The specimen was peripheral blood. Every receptor here comes from a man aged 35-49 years with COVID-19, enrolled during active disease.

The chain links TRBV9 to TRBJ1-1; 7 nucleotides line up with TRBD1. V dropped 3 bases and J dropped 4; count of bases not matched to a gene: 6. CDR3 size: 14 residues. The germline CDR1 and CDR2 sequences are SGDLS and YYNGEE. CDR3 nucleotides: TGTGCCAGCAGCGCTGACAGGGTGTTCACTGAAGCTTTCTTT. It encodes CASSADRVFTEAFF.

The V and J genes are TRBV18 and TRBJ1-1; D gene uncertain. Germline values: CDR1 KGHSH, CDR2 LQKENI. Trimming shortened V by 0 bases and J by 8 bases, and 13 bases separated the two germline ends. This CDR3 has 14 amino acids. Written as DNA, the CDR3 is TGTGCCAGCTCACCACCCGTCTCGCGGGCGGAAGCTTTCTTT. The encoded protein is CASSPPVSRAEAFF.

V and J are TRBV5-4 and TRBJ1-2; D not certain. This CDR3 region has 15 residues. Germline V gives CDR1 SGHNT, CDR2 YYREEE (reference sequence). The germline V and J ends were trimmed by 0 bases and 8 bases, with 17 bases remaining between them. The CDR3 sequence: CASSLVSRAEWGYTF. CDR3 DNA sequence: TGTGCCAGCAGCTTGGTGTCGCGGGCTGAGTGGGGCTACACCTTC.

The chain has TRBV6-5 and TRBJ2-5; D is undetermined. V was cut by 8 bases and J by 5 bases, with 15 bases left in between. CDR1 and CDR2 (germline): MNHEY, SVGAGI. The CDR3 has 13 residues. The CDR3 sequence: CASSPVVGETQYF. Written as DNA, the CDR3 is TGTGCCAGCTCCCCCGTAGTCGGGGAGACCCAGTACTTC.

In its sample, this clone was seen a few times. This sequence joins TRBV6-1 and TRBJ1-5; 7 bases line up with TRBD1. This CDR3 is built from 16 residues. Germline CDR1 reads MNHNS; CDR2 reads SASEGT. V lost 4 bases, J lost 6 bases, and 12 bases stayed unmatched. DNA for the CDR3: TGTGCCAGCAGTGGAACTACAGGGGAACTGGGTCAGCCCCAGCATTTT. Its translation: CASSGTTGELGQPQHF.

V and J are TRBV4-1 and TRBJ2-4, with 8 nucleotides matching TRBD2. Germline V gives CDR1 MGHRA, CDR2 YSYEKL. This CDR3 spans 18 amino acids. V was pared by 1 base and J by 0 bases, with 8 bases of the junction left unmatched. The CDR3 DNA sequence: TGCGCCAGCAGCCAAGGATCGGCTAGCGGGTCAGCCAAAAACATTCAGTACTTC. This sequence encodes CASSQGSASGSAKNIQYF.

This rearrangement joins TRBV11-2 to TRBJ2-2; tentative D call: TRBD2 (6 bases). The V gene lost 6 bases and the J gene lost 6 bases, with 14 bases spanning the gap. Germline CDR1 reads SGHAT; CDR2 reads FQNNGV. The CDR3 totals 14 residues. The chain's CDR3 is CASSGAGKAGELFF. CDR3 nucleotides: TGTGCCAGCAGTGGTGCGGGGAAGGCCGGGGAGCTGTTTTTT.

This chain links TRBV6-6 with TRBJ1-4, with D possibly being TRBD1 (6 bases). Looked up from germline, CDR1 is MNHNY and CDR2 is SVGAGI (reference sequence). Trimming removed 6 bases at V and 3 bases at J, with 11 bases between. The CDR3 length is 14 residues. The CDR3 here is CASRGQPSNEKLFF. The DNA of the CDR3 is TGTGCCAGCAGAGGACAGCCCTCTAATGAAAAACTGTTTTTT.

This clone was observed a handful of times. The rearrangement uses TRBV4-1 and TRBJ2-3; 9 nucleotides align to TRBD2. Germline CDR1 and CDR2: MGHRA and YSYEKL. The CDR3 spans 14 residues. J gave up 5 bases and V 4 bases, and 4 bases lay outside the gene matches. CDR3 sequence reads: CASSPGLAGDTQYF. CDR3 bases: TGCGCCAGCAGCCCGGGACTAGCAGGAGATACGCAGTATTTT.

This sequence joins TRBV6-6 and TRBJ1-4, with 7 bases that match TRBD1. The length of the CDR3 is 14 residues. The V segment lost 6 bases and the J segment 7 bases; nucleotides outside the gene matches: 8. Germline CDR1 MNHNY, CDR2 SVGAGI (reference sequence). In nucleotides, the CDR3 is TGTGCCAGCAGACCACGACAGGGTAGTGAAAAACTGTTTTTT. Translating it yields CASRPRQGSEKLFF.

The rearrangement joins TRBV5-6 to TRBJ1-3; TRBD1 is a possible D gene (6 bases). The germline V gene encodes CDR1 SGHDT and CDR2 YYEEEE. The CDR3 consists of 18 residues. Deletions cut 3 bases from V and 1 base from J, with 20 bases between. CDR3 protein: CASSSETGWNLSGNTIYF. CDR3 nucleotide sequence: TGTGCCAGCAGCTCTGAGACAGGATGGAACCTATCTGGAAACACCATATATTTT.

V is TRBV18 and J is TRBJ2-5; 8 bases align to TRBD2. The CDR3 loop spans 14 amino acids. The V gene end was trimmed by 2 bases and the J gene end by 4 bases; junction bases not matched to a gene: 3. Germline loops: CDR1 KGHSH, CDR2 LQKENI. The chain's CDR3 is CASSPTGGRETQYF. CDR3 sequence (DNA): TGTGCCAGCTCACCAACGGGGGGGAGAGAGACCCAGTACTTC.

This chain connects TRBV5-6 to TRBJ1-2, with a tentative D call TRBD1 (6 bases). V lost 4 bases and J lost 12, with 13 bases in between. Looked up from germline, CDR1 is SGHDT and CDR2 is YYEEEE. The CDR3 totals 11 residues. Here the CDR3 DNA reads TGTGCCAGCAGCCGCCCCCAGGGGAACACCTTC. It translates to CASSRPQGNTF.

This clone was detected once. The gene calls are TRBV5-1 and TRBJ2-2, with D perhaps TRBD2 (5 bases). This CDR3 contains 17 residues. Germline V CDR1 and CDR2: SGHRS, YFSETQ. Trimming removed 4 bases at V and 4 bases at J, with 20 bases between. The CDR3 DNA follows: TGCGCCAGCAGCCCGGGCCTGTGGGGTGAGGGCACCGGGGAGCTGTTTTTT. Translating it yields CASSPGLWGEGTGELFF.

V is TRBV30 and J is TRBJ1-3; 8 nucleotides match TRBD1. CDR1 GTSNPN and CDR2 SVGIG come from the germline V gene (reference sequence). The trim removed 2 bases at V and 10 bases at J, leaving 10 bases unmatched. CDR3 size: 14 residues. For the CDR3, the DNA is TGTGCCTGGAGTCTCTACGGACAGGGAGATACCATATATTTT. Encoded protein: CAWSLYGQGDTIYF. Based on the CDR3 plus reference TRBV30 and TRBJ1-3, the full variable domain is SQTIHQWPATLVQPVGSPLSLECTVEGTSNPNLYWYRQAAGRGLQLLFYSVGIGQISSEVPQNLSASRPQDRQFILSSKKLLLSDSGFYLCAWSLYGQGDTIYFGEGSWLTVV.

The chain combines TRBV12-3 or TRBV12-4 with TRBJ2-1, with unresolved D. The CDR3 sequence is 12 residues long. V was shortened by 11 bases and J by 3 bases, with 11 bases between the two germline ends. The CDR3 loop reads CARGLLYNEQFF. The CDR3, as DNA: TGTGCCCGAGGTCTACTCTACAATGAGCAGTTCTTC.

This chain uses TRBV5-1 with TRBJ2-5; 14 bases agree with TRBD2. CDR1 and CDR2 (germline): SGHRS, YFSETQ. The CDR3 extends over 14 amino acids. Germline trimming cut 6 bases from V and 5 bases from J; bases unmatched to any gene: 3. Here the CDR3 DNA reads TGCGCCAGCAAGACTAGCGGGGGGGCGGAGACCCAGTACTTC. Protein: CASKTSGGAETQYF.

This clone has a single count. The chain couples TRBV7-6 to TRBJ2-7, with D perhaps TRBD1 (6 bases). CDR1 and CDR2 (germline): SGHVS, FNYEAQ. V was trimmed by 4 bases and J by 7 bases, leaving 8 bases between them. The CDR3 has 11 amino acids. The CDR3 coding sequence is TGTGCCAGCAGCTCCGGGACAGAGCAGTACTTC. Amino acid sequence: CASSSGTEQYF.

The chain has TRBV7-9 and TRBJ2-1; maybe TRBD1 (6 bases). Trimming shortened V by 4 bases and J by 2 bases, and 12 bases separated the two germline ends. This CDR3 has 15 residues. Germline CDR1 and CDR2: SEHNR and FQNEAQ (reference sequence). The CDR3 here is CASSSHRVPYNEQFF. The CDR3 DNA reads TGTGCCAGCAGCTCTCACAGGGTCCCCTACAATGAGCAGTTCTTC. Complete variable domain (other parts from reference TRBV7-9 and TRBJ2-1): DTGVSQNPRHKITKRGQNVTFRCDPISEHNRLYWYRQTLGQGPEFLTYFQNEAQLEKSRLLSDRFSAERPKGSFSTLEIQRTEQGDSAMYLCASSSHRVPYNEQFFGPGTRLTVL.

This clone was observed a single time. The genes are TRBV5-4 and TRBJ2-5; TRBD2 aligns across 7 bases. In germline, CDR1 is SGHNT, CDR2 YYREEE (reference sequence). The ends lost 4 bases at V and 5 bases at J; junction bases unmatched: 8. The CDR3 runs to 14 residues. As DNA, the CDR3 is TGTGCCAGCAGCCACTCTAGCGGTCAGGAGACCCAGTACTTC. Amino acids: CASSHSSGQETQYF.

The V call is TRBV5-1, the J call TRBJ2-3, with 8 bases fitting TRBD2. With V trimmed by 0 bases and J by 0 bases, 0 bases remained unmatched. This CDR3 comprises 15 residues. In germline, CDR1 is SGHRS, CDR2 YFSETQ. CDR3 DNA sequence: TGCGCCAGCAGCTTGGCTAGCGGGAGCACAGATACGCAGTATTTT. Protein: CASSLASGSTDTQYF.

CDR3 sequence reads: CASTTVNPRGGYTF. CDR3 sequence (DNA): TGTGCCAGCACCACTGTGAATCCGCGTGGTGGCTACACCTTC. This chain connects TRBV11-2 to TRBJ1-2; no clear D. Germline V gene sequence: CDR1 SGHAT, CDR2 FQNNGV. Trimming cost V 7 bases and J 7 bases, with 19 bases left between them. This CDR3 is 14 amino acids long.

This rearrangement joins TRBV28 to TRBJ1-4; D ambiguous. CDR3 size: 15 residues. The V gene's germline CDR1 is MDHEN and CDR2 SYDVKM. Trimming took 5 bases from V and 1 from J, leaving 11 bases between them. CDR3 DNA sequence: TGTGCCAGCAGTCGAACACCAGTAACTAATGAAAAACTGTTTTTT. As protein: CASSRTPVTNEKLFF.

The DNA for the CDR3 is TGTGCCAGCAGCGCAACTACAGGGGGCTACACCTTC. It encodes CASSATTGGYTF. This chain uses TRBV9 with TRBJ1-2, with D possibly TRBD1 on 6 matching bases. CDR3 size: 12 residues. Trimming removed 3 bases at V and 8 bases at J, with 11 bases between. Looked up from germline, CDR1 is SGDLS and CDR2 is YYNGEE. Combining the CDR3 with reference TRBV9 and TRBJ1-2 gives the whole variable domain DSGVTQTPKHLITATGQRVTLRCSPRSGDLSVYWYQQSLDQGLQFLIQYYNGEERAKGNILERFSAQQFPDLHSELNLSSLELGDSALYFCASSATTGGYTFGSGTRLTVV.

This chain uses TRBV5-1 with TRBJ2-7; maybe TRBD1 (6 bases). V was clipped by 3 bases and J by 2 bases, with 12 bases between them. Germline lookup yields CDR1 SGHRS and CDR2 YFSETQ. The CDR3 totals 14 residues. The chain's CDR3 is CASSSPGQPYEQYF. The CDR3 bases are TGCGCCAGCAGCTCTCCGGGACAACCCTACGAGCAGTACTTC. The full variable domain, completed using reference TRBV5-1 and TRBJ2-7, is KAGVTQTPRYLIKTRGQQVTLSCSPISGHRSVSWYQQTPGQGLQFLFEYFSETQRNKGNFPGRFSGRQFSNSRSEMNVSTLELGDSALYLCASSSPGQPYEQYFGPGTRLTVT.

This clone was seen a handful of times. The gene calls are TRBV6-2 or TRBV6-3 and TRBJ2-1; TRBD1 is a possible D gene (6 bases). The V end was cut by 2 bases, the J end by 15 bases, with 14 bases between. This CDR3 is 12 amino acids long. Germline CDR1 is MNHEY and CDR2 is SVGEGT. CDR3 region: CASSYPTGGRFF. CDR3 DNA sequence: TGTGCCAGCAGTTACCCGACAGGCGGGCGGTTCTTC.